This TCR beta chain was captured in a study of T-cell memory formation after mild COVID-19. Study-wide background: TCR clusters were mostly confined to one donor each.

TCRdb reprocessed the 5' RACE reads via MiXCR and lists one record per CDR3 protein. The sample lists 110,000 to 150,000 distinct CDR3 sequences, about 25% occurring once. Study observations and caveats: Detection of some responders pre-infection suggested pre-existing cross-reactive memory T cells participated. Clones that got smaller from day 15 to 85 had even CD4/CD8, while clones growing later tipped toward CD4+. Confirmation of SARS-CoV-2 specificity was lacking for second-wave clones peaking day 37.

Comments on this clonotype: The antigen remains undetermined.

Germline V gene lookup returns CDR1 MNHEY and CDR2 SVGEGT. This CDR3 comprises 14 residues. After removal of 7 bases from V and 6 bases from J, the junction contained 12 bases not matched to a gene. The sequenced sample was PBMCs or a T cell subset sorted from them (not recorded which). This receptor was identified in an adult woman who had mild COVID-19 (a few samples of this study predate the infection). Cell type and time point are not known. V gene TRBV6-2 or TRBV6-3 combines with J gene TRBJ2-7; 7 bases fit TRBD2. The chain's CDR3 is CASTLALAEAEQYF. The CDR3 DNA is TGTGCCAGCACCCTCGCTCTAGCGGAAGCCGAGCAGTACTTC.